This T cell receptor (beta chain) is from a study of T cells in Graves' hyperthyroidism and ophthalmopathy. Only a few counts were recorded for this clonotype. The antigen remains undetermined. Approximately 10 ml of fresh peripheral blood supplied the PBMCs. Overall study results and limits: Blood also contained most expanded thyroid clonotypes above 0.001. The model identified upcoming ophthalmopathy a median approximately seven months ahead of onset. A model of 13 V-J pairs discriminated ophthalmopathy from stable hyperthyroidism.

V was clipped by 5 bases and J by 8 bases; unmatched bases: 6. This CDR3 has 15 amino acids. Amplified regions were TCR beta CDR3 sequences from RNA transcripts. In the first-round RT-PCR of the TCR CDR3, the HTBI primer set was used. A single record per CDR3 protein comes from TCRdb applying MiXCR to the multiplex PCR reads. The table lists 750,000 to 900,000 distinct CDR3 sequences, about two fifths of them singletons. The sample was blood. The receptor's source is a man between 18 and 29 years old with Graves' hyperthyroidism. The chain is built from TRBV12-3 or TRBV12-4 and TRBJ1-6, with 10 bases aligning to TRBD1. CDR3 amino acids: CASSRGQGLYSPLHF. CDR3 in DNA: TGTGCCAGCAGTAGGGGACAGGGGCTATATTCACCCCTCCACTTT.